This entry describes one T cell receptor (beta chain). These data are taken from a study of blood T cell repertoires in COVID-19. In the study overall: In each case, the material was cDNA or gDNA derived from T cells, B-cell-depleted T cells, or PBMCs.

Authors' analysis steps: Reference gene primer amplification gave nucleated cell count estimates. TCRdb keeps only in-frame clones here, not all; method: immunoSEQ multiplex PCR. V, J and clone size reflect that table, while D and trimming were determined from the DNA. The sample records more than 45,000 clones, around nine tenths being singletons. Seattle participants joined during active infection and were tracked over time. Sample: peripheral blood. This clonotype was obtained from a woman in her sixties with COVID-19, enrolled during active disease.

The CDR3 coding sequence is TGTGCCAGCAGTCCCGGGACAGGGAAAAACATTCAGTACTTC. This translates into CASSPGTGKNIQYF. This chain joins TRBV6-5 and TRBJ2-4; 9 nucleotides align to TRBD1. J gave up 4 bases and V 5 bases, and 3 bases lay outside the gene matches. This CDR3 contains 14 residues. Germline V gene lookup returns CDR1 MNHEY and CDR2 SVGAGI.